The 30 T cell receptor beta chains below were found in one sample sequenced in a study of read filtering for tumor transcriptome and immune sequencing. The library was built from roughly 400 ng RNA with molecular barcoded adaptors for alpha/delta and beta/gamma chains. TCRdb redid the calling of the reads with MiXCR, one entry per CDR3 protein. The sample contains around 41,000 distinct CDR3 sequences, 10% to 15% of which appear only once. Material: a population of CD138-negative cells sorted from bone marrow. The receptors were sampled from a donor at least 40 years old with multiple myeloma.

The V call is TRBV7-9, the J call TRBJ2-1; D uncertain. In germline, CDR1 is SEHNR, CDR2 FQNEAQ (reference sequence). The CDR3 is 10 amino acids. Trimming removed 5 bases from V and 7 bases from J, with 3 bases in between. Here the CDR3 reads CASSTNEQFF. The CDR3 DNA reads TGTGCCAGCAGCACGAATGAGCAGTTCTTC.

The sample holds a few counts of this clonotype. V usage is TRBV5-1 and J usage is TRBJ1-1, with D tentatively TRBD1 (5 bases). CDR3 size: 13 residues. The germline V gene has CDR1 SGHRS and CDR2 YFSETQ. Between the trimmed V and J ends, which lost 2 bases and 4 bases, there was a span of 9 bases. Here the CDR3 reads CASSLRGGTEAFF. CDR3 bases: TGCGCCAGCAGCTTAAGGGGAGGCACTGAAGCTTTCTTT.

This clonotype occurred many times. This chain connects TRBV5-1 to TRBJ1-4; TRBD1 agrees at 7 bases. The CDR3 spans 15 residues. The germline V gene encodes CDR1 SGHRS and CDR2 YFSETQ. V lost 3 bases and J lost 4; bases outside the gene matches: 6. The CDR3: CASSSTGAYNEKLFF. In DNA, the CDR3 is TGCGCCAGCAGCTCTACAGGGGCTTATAATGAAAAACTGTTTTTT. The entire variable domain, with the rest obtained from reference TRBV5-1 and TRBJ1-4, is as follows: KAGVTQTPRYLIKTRGQQVTLSCSPISGHRSVSWYQQTPGQGLQFLFEYFSETQRNKGNFPGRFSGRQFSNSRSEMNVSTLELGDSALYLCASSSTGAYNEKLFFGSGTQLSVL.

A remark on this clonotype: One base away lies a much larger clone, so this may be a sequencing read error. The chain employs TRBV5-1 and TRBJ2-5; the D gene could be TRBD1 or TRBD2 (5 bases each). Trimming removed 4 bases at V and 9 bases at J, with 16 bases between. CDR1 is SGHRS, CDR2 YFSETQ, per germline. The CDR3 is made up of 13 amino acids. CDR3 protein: CASSPDCLGAQYF. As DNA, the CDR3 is TGCGCCAGCAGCCCGGACTGTCTAGGGGCCCAGTACTTC.

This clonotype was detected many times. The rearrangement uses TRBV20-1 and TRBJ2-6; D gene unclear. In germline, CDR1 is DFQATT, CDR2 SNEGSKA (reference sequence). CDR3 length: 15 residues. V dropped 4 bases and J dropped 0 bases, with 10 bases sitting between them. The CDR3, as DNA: TGCAGTGCTAATGATAGGAACTCTGGGGCCAACGTCCTGACTTTC. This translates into CSANDRNSGANVLTF.

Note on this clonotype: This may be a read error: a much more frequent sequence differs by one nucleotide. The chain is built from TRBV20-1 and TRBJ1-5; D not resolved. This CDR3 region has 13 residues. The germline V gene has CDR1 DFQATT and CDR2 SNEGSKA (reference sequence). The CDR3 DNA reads TGCAGTGCTAGAGATCCCCTCAATCAGCCCCGGCATTTT. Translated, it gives CSARDPLNQPRHF.

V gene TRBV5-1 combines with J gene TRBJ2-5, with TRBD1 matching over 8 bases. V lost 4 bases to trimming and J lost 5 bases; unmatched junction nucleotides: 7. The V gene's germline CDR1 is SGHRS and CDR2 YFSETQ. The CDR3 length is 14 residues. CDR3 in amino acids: CASSLAGGNETQYF. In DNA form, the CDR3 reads TGCGCCAGCAGCCTAGCAGGGGGCAATGAGACCCAGTACTTC.

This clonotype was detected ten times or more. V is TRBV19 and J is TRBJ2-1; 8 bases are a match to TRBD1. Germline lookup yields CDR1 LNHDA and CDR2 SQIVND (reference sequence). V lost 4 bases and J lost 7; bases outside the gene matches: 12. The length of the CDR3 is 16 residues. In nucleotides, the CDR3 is TGTGCCAGTAGTACCCTTGCCGGACAGGGATCAAATGAGCAGTTCTTC. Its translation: CASSTLAGQGSNEQFF.

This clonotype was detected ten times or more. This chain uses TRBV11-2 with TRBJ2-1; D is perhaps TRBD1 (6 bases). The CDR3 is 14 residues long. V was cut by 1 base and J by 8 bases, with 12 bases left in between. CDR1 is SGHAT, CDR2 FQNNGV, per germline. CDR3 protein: CASSLGAGGYEQFF. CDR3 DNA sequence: TGTGCCAGCAGCTTAGGGGCTGGGGGCTATGAGCAGTTCTTC.

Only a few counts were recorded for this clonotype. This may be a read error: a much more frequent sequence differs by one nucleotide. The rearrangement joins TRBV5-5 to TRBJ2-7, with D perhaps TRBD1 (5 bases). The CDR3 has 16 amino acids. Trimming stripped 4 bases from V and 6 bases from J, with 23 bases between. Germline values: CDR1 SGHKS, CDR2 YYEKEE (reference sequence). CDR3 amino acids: CASSPEAGPLGSEQYF. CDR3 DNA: TGTGCCAGCAGCCCAGAAGCAGGGCCTCTCGGATCCGAGCAGTACTTC.

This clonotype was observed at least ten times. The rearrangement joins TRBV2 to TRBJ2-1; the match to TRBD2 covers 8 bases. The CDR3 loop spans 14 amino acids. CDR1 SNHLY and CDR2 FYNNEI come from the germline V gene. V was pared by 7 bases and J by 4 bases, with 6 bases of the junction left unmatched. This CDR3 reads CASKGTRLYNEQFF. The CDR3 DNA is TGTGCCAGCAAAGGGACTAGGTTATACAATGAGCAGTTCTTC.

The CDR3 spells CASSSRRIQETQYF. The CDR3 DNA sequence: TGTGCCAGCAGTTCGCGACGGATCCAAGAGACCCAGTACTTC. The chain links TRBV28 to TRBJ2-5; D uncertain. CDR3 length equals 14 residues. Germline values: CDR1 MDHEN, CDR2 SYDVKM. V lost 4 bases, J lost 1 base, and 10 bases lay in between.

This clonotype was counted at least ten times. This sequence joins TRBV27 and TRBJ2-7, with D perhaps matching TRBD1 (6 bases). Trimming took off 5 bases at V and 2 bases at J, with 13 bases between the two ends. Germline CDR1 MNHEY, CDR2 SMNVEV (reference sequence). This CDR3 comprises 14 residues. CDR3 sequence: CASSTRGNTYEQYF. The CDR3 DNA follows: TGTGCCAGCAGTACCAGGGGAAATACCTACGAGCAGTACTTC.

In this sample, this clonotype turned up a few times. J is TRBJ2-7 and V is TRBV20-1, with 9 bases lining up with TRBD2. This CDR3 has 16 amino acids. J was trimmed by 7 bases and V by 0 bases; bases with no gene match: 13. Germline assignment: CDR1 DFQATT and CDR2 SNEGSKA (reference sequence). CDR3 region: CSARERAGGLWGEQYF. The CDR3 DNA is TGCAGTGCTAGAGAGCGAGCGGGGGGACTTTGGGGGGAGCAGTACTTC.

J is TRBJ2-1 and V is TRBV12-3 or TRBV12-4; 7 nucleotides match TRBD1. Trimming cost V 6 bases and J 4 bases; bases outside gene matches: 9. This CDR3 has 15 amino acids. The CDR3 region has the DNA TGTGCCAGCAGCCCTAACAGGGGCCGGTACAATGAGCAGTTCTTC. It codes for CASSPNRGRYNEQFF.

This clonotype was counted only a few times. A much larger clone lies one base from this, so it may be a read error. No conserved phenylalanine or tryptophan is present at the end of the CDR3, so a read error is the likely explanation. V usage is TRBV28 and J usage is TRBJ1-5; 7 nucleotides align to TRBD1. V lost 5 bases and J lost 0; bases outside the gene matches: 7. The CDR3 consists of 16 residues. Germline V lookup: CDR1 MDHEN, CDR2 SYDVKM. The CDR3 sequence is CASSDRDGFSNQPQHL. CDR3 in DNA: TGTGCCAGCAGTGACAGGGACGGCTTTAGCAATCAGCCCCAGCATCTT.

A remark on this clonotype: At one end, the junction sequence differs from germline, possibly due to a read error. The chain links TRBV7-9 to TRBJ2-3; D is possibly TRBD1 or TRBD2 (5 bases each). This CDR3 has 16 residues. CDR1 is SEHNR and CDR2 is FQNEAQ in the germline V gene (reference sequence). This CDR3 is CASSSRAGRGTDAQYF. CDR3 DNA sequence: TGTGCCAGCAGCTCTCGGGCGGGTCGGGGCACAGATGCGCAGTATTTT.

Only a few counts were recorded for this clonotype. The CDR3 coding sequence is TGTGCCAGCAGTGACCTCTTGTCTAACAATGAGCAGTTCTTC. Translating gives CASSDLLSNNEQFF. This chain connects TRBV2 to TRBJ2-1, with unresolved D. V lost 3 bases and J 5 bases, leaving 11 bases between the germline ends. CDR1 is SNHLY, CDR2 FYNNEI, per germline. CDR3 size: 14 residues.

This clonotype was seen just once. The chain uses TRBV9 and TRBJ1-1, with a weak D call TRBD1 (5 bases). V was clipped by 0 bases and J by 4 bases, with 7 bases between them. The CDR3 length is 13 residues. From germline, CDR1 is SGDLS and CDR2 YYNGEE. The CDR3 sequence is CASSVGGTTEAFF. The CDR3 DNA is TGTGCCAGCAGCGTAGGTGGGACCACTGAAGCTTTCTTT.

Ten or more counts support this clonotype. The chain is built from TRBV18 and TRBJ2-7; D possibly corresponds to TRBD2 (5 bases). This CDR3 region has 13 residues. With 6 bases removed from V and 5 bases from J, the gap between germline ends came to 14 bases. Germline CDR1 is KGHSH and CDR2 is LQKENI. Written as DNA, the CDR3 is TGTGCCAGCTCCCCCTCCGGGAACGACGAGCAGTACTTC. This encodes CASSPSGNDEQYF.

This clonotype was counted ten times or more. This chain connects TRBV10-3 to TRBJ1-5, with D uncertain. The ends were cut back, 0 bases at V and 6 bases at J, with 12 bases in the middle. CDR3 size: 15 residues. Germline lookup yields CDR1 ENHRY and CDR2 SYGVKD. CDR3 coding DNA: TGTGCCATCAGTGAGTCCCGACTCAGCGGTCAGCCCCAGCATTTT. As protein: CAISESRLSGQPQHF.

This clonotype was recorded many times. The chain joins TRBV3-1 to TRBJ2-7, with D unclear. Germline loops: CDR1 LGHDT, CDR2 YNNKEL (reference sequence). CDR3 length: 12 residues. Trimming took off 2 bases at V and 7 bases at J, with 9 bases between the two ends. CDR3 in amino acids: CASSQSVREQYF. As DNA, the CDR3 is TGTGCCAGCAGCCAATCTGTGAGGGAGCAGTACTTC.

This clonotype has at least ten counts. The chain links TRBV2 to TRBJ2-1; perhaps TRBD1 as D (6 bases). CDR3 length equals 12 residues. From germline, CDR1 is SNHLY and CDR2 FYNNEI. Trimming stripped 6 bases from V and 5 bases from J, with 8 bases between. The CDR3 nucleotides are TGTGCCAGCAGAGGACAGCACAATGAGCAGTTCTTC. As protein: CASRGQHNEQFF.

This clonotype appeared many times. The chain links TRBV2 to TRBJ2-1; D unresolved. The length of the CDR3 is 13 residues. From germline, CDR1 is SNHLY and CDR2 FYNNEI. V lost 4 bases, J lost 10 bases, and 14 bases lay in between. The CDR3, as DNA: TGTGCCAGCAGTGTGAACGCCAACCAGGAGCAGTTCTTC. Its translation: CASSVNANQEQFF. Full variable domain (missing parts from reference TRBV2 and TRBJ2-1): EPEVTQTPSHQVTQMGQEVILRCVPISNHLYFYWYRQILGQKVEFLVSFYNNEISEKSEIFDDQFSVERPDGSNFTLKIRSTKLEDSAMYFCASSVNANQEQFFGPGTRLTVL.

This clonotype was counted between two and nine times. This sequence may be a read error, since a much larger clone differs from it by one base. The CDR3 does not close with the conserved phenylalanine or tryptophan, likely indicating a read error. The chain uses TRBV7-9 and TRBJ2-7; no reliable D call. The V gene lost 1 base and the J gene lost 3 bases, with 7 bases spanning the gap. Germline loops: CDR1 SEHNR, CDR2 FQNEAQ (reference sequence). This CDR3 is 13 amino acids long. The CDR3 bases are TGTGCCAGCAGCTTAGGGGTCTTCTACGAGCAGTACCTC. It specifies CASSLGVFYEQYL.

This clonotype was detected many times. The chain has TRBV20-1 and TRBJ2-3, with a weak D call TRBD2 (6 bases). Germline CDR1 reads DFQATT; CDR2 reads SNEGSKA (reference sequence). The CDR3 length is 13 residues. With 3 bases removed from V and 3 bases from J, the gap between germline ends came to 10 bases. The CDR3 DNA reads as TGCAGTGCTAGGCCGGACTATACAGATACGCAGTATTTT. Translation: CSARPDYTDTQYF.

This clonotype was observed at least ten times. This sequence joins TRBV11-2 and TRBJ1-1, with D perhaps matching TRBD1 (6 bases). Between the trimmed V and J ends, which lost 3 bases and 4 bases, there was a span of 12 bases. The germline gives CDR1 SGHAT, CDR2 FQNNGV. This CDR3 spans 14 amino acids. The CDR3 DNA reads TGTGCCAGCAGCTTGGTCTGGGGGGCCACTGAAGCTTTCTTT. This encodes CASSLVWGATEAFF.

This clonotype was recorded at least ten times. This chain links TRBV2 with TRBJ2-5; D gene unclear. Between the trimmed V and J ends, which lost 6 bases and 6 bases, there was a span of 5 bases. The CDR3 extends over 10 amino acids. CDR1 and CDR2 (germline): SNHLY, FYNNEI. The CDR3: CASREKTQYF. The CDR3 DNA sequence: TGTGCCAGCAGGGAAAAGACCCAGTACTTC.

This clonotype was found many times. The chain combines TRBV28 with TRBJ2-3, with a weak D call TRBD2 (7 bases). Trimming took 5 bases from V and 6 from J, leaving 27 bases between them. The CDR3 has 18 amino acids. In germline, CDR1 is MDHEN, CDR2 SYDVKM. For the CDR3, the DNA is TGTGCCAGCAGTATGGGACTAAGGGGGTACAGTTTCCCCGATACGCAGTATTTT. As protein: CASSMGLRGYSFPDTQYF.

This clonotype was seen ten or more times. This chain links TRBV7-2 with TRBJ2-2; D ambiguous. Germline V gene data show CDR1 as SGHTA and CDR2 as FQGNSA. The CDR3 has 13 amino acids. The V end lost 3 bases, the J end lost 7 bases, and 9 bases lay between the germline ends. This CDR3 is CASSLFSVGELFF. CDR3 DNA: TGTGCCAGCAGCTTGTTTTCCGTCGGGGAGCTGTTTTTT.